Below are 5 T cell receptor beta chains sequenced from a single sample in a study of blood T cell repertoires in COVID-19. The assay was immunoSEQ multiplex PCR, and TCRdb's table has in-frame clones only and misses some. The repertoire holds approximately 66,000 clones, with 88% as singletons. The sequencing sample was made of peripheral blood. The receptor source for this set is a woman aged 50 to 65 with active or convalescent COVID-19.

The J gene is TRBJ1-1, the V gene TRBV7-9, with TRBD1 matching 7 bases. The CDR3 runs 17 residues. Germline-derived CDR1 and CDR2 are SEHNR and FQNEAQ (reference sequence). V trimming: 5 bases; J trimming: 0 bases; junction bases outside the gene matches: 12. The CDR3 DNA is TGTGCCAGCAGCCTTCTTGGGACAGAAAAGATGAACACTGAAGCTTTCTTT. Translation gives CASSLLGTEKMNTEAFF. The variable domain in full, with the rest retrieved from reference TRBV7-9 and TRBJ1-1, is DTGVSQNPRHKITKRGQNVTFRCDPISEHNRLYWYRQTLGQGPEFLTYFQNEAQLEKSRLLSDRFSAERPKGSFSTLEIQRTEQGDSAMYLCASSLLGTEKMNTEAFFGQGTRLTVV.

J is TRBJ2-1 and V is TRBV9, with 10 bases that match TRBD1. The V segment lost 0 bases and the J segment 2 bases; nucleotides outside the gene matches: 8. Germline values: CDR1 SGDLS, CDR2 YYNGEE. CDR3 size: 18 residues. The chain's CDR3 is CASSVAPGQGSPYNEQFF. CDR3 in DNA: TGTGCCAGCAGCGTAGCCCCGGGACAGGGGAGTCCCTACAATGAGCAGTTCTTC.

The chain uses TRBV6-6 and TRBJ2-3; TRBD2 matches at 10 bases. The ends lost 5 bases at V and 4 bases at J; junction bases unmatched: 9. In germline, CDR1 is MNHNY, CDR2 SVGAGI (reference sequence). CDR3 length: 16 residues. The CDR3 sequence is CASSRIPSGRADTQYF. In DNA form, the CDR3 reads TGTGCCAGCAGTCGAATCCCTAGCGGGAGAGCAGATACGCAGTATTTT.

The table lists this clone with a count of one. The chain links TRBV6-8 to TRBJ1-1; TRBD1 might be the D (5 bases). Looked up from germline, CDR1 is MNHGY and CDR2 is SAAAGT. The CDR3 sequence is 17 residues long. V dropped 6 bases and J dropped 3 bases, with 23 bases sitting between them. The CDR3 reads CASSLAGDPIFYTEAFF. The CDR3 DNA is TGTGCCAGCAGCCTTGCGGGGGACCCCATATTTTACACTGAAGCTTTCTTT.

The rearrangement uses TRBV11-2 and TRBJ2-7; TRBD1 aligns across 9 bases. J lost 2 bases, V lost 1 base, and 3 bases had no gene match. The germline V gene encodes CDR1 SGHAT and CDR2 FQNNGV. This CDR3 is 15 amino acids long. CDR3 in DNA: TGTGCCAGCAGCTTAGTCGGGACAGGGCCCTACGAGCAGTACTTC. Its protein is CASSLVGTGPYEQYF.